This T cell receptor (beta chain) was documented in a study of cytomegalovirus exposure and HLA in healthy donors. Regarding the study as a whole: The study flagged 150 to 200 TCR beta chains as cytomegalovirus-associated. Cytomegalovirus status, reportedly, was diagnosed with high specificity and sensitivity by the classifier. The TCR clusters that emerged in the first cohort tended, a later analysis found, to co-occur in the 120 or so validation repertoires. Most TCRs appeared rarely, but some public TCRs recurred in many donors.

Germline assignment: CDR1 SNHLY and CDR2 FYNNEI. V was cut by 6 bases and J by 6 bases, with 24 bases left in between. This CDR3 is 17 amino acids long. A remark on this clone: Antigen unknown.

Method: immunoSEQ multiplex PCR; TCRdb's copy keeps in-frame clones and lacks some. The table records over 100,000 clones, roughly nine tenths of them present only once. This sequence joins TRBV2 and TRBJ1-5; a weak D match, TRBD1 (5 bases). The origin of this receptor is a woman aged 18-30 years in good health and CMV-seronegative. The sequenced sample was PBMCs. The CDR3 bases are TGTGCCAGCAGCTACGGGGGGACGTCAGTGGTAAGTCAGCCCCAGCATTTT. As protein: CASSYGGTSVVSQPQHF. The variable domain in full, with the rest retrieved from reference TRBV2 and TRBJ1-5, is EPEVTQTPSHQVTQMGQEVILRCVPISNHLYFYWYRQILGQKVEFLVSFYNNEISEKSEIFDDQFSVERPDGSNFTLKIRSTKLEDSAMYFCASSYGGTSVVSQPQHFGDGTRLSIL.